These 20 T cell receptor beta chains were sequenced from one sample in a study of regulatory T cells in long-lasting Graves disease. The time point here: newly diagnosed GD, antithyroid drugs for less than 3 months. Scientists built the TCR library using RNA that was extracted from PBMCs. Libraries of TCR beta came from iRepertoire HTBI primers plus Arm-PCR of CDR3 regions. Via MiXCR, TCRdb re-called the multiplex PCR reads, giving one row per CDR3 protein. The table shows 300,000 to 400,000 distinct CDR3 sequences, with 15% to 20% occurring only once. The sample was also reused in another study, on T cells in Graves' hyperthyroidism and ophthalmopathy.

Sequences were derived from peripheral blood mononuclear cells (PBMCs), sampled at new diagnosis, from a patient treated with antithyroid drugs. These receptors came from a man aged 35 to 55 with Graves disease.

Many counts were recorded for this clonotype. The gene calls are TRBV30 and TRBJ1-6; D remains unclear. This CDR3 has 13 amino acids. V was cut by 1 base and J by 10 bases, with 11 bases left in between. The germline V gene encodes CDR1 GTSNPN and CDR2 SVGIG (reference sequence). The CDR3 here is CAWSAVFRSPLHF. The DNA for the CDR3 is TGTGCCTGGAGTGCGGTCTTTCGGTCACCCCTCCACTTT.

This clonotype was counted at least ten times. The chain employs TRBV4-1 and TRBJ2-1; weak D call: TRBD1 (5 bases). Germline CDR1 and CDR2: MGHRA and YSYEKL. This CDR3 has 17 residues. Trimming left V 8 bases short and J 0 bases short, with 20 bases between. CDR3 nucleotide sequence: TGCGCCAGCGCATACAGGCCGTTTCGTAGCTCCTACAATGAGCAGTTCTTC. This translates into CASAYRPFRSSYNEQFF.

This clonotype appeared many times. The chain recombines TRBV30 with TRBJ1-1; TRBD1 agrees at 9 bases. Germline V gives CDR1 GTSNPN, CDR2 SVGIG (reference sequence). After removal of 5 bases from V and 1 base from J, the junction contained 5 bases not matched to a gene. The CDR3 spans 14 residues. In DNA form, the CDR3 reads TGTGCCTGGCAGGGACAGGGCCGGAACACTGAAGCTTTCTTT. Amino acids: CAWQGQGRNTEAFF.

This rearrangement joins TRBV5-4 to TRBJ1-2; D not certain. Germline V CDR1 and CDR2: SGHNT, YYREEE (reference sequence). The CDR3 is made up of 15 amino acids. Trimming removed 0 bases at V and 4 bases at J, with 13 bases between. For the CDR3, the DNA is TGTGCCAGCAGCTTGGACCCCGCCAGCCCCTATGGCTACACCTTC. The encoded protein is CASSLDPASPYGYTF.

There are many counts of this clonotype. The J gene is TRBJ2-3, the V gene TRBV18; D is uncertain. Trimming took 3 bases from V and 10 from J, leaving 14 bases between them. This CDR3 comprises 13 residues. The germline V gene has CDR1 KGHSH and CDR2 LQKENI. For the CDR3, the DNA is TGTGCCAGCTCACCGGAAGCCGAGCCAGCGCAGTATTTT. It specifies CASSPEAEPAQYF.

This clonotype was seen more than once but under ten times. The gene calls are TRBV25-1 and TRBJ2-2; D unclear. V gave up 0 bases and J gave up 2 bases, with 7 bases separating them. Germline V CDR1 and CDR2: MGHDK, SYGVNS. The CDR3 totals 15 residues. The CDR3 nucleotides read TGTGCCAGCAGTGAATACTACATTAACACCGGGGAGCTGTTTTTT. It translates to CASSEYYINTGELFF.

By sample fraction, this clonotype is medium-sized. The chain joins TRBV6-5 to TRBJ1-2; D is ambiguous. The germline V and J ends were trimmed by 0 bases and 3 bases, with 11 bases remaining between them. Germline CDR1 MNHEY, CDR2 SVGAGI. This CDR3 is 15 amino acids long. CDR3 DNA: TGTGCCAGCAGTTACTCGATTTGGGGAGACTATGGCTACACCTTC. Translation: CASSYSIWGDYGYTF.

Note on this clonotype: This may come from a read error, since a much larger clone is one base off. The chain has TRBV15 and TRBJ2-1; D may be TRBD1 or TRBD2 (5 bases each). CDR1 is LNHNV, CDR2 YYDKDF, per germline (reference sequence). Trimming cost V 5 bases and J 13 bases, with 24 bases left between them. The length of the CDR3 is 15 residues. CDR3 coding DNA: TGTGCCACCAGCCCCGGGGCAGGTGAACAAGAGACCCAGTTCTTC. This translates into CATSPGAGEQETQFF.

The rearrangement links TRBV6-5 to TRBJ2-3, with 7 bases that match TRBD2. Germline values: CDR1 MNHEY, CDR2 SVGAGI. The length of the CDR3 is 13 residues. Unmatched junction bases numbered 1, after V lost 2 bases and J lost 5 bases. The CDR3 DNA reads TGTGCCAGCAGTTACGGGGGGGAAGATACGCAGTATTTT. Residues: CASSYGGEDTQYF.

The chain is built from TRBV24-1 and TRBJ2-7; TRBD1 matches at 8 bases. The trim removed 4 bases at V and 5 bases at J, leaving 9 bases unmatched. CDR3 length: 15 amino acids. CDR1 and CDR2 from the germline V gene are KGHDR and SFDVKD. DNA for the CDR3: TGTGCCACCAGTGACACCCGGACAGGGCTACACGAGCAGTACTTC. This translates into CATSDTRTGLHEQYF.

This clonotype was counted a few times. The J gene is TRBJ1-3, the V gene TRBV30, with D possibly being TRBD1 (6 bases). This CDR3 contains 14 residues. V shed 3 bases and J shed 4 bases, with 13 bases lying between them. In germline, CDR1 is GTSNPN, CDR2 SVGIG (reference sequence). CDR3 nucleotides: TGTGCCTGGAGACAAACAGGGACCGGAAACACCATATATTTT. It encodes CAWRQTGTGNTIYF.

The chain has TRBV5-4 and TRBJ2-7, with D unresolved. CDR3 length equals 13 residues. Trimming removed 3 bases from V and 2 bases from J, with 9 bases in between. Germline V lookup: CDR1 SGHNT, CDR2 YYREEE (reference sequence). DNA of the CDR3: TGTGCCAGCAGCTCTATCCATCCCTACGAGCAGTACTTC. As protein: CASSSIHPYEQYF.

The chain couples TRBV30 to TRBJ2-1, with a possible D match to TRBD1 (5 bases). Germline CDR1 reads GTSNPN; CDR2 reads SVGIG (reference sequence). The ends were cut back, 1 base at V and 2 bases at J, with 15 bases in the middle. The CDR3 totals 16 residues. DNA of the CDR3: TGTGCCTGGAGTGCAGACAGTCTCAGGACCTACAATGAGCAGTTCTTC. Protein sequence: CAWSADSLRTYNEQFF.

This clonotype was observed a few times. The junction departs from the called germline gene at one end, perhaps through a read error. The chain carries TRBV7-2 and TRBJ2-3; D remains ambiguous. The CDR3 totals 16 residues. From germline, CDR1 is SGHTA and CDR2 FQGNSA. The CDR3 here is CACSSGYTTFTDTQYF. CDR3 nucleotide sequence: TGTGCCTGCAGTTCTGGATACACCACCTTCACAGATACGCAGTATTTT.

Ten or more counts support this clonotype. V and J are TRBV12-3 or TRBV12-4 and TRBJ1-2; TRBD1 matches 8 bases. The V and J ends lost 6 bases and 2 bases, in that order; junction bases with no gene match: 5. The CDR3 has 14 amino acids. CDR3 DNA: TGTGCCAGCAGCAGACAGGGGAAAAACTATGGCTACACCTTC. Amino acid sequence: CASSRQGKNYGYTF.

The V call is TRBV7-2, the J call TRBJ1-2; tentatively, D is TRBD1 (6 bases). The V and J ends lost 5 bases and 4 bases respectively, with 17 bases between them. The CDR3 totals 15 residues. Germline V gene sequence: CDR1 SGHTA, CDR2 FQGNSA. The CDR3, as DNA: TGTGCCAGCAGCCCCGACCGGGACACCGCCTATGGCTACACCTTC. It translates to CASSPDRDTAYGYTF.

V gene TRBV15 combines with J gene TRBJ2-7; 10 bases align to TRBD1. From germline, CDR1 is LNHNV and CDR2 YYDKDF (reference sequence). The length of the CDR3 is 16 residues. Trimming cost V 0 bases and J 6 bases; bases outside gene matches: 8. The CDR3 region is CATSRDQGQGLLEQYF. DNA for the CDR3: TGTGCCACCAGCAGAGATCAGGGACAGGGGTTGCTCGAGCAGTACTTC.

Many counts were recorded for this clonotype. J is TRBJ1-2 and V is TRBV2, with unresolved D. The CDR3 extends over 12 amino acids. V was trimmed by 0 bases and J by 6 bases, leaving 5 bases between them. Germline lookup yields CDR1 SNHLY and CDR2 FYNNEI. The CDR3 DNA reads TGTGCCAGCAGTGAAGCGCGGGATGGCTACACCTTC. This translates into CASSEARDGYTF.

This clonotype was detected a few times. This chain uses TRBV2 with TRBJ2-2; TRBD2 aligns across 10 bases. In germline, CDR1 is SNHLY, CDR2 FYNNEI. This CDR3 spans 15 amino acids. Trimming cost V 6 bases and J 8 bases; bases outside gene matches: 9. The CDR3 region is CASRSLAGRIGELFF. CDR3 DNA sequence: TGTGCCAGCAGATCACTAGCGGGGCGTATTGGGGAGCTGTTTTTT.

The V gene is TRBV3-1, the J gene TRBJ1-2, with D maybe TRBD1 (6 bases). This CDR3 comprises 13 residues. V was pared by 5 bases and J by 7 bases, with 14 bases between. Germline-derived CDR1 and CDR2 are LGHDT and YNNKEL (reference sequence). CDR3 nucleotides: TGTGCCAGCAGCGCGGCAGGGGTGACTGGCTACACCTTC. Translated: CASSAAGVTGYTF.